Included here is one TCR beta chain sequence, with context. No antigen is known for it. V was cut by 0 bases and J by 0 bases, with 3 bases left in between. CDR3 length: 13 amino acids. Germline CDR1 reads SGHRS; CDR2 reads YFSETQ. The data stem from a study of beta chain features in type 1 diabetes. Of the isolated RNA, all was reverse transcribed, and so the sequenced material was expressed TCRB transcripts. TCRdb's copy holds only in-frame clones and misses some; the assay was immunoSEQ multiplex PCR. Among roughly 400,000 clones listed, approximately 14% were seen once. General study results and limits: When VDJ junctions were examined, type 1 diabetes patients showed fewer insertions and more deletions. People with Type 1 diabetes carried modestly yet significantly shorter TCRB CDR3s in all four CD4+ subsets. Researchers reported that naive, central memory and Treg TCRB repertoires appeared more similar in patients than in healthy donors.

The sequenced sample was naive CD4+ T cells from blood. The source of this sequence is a man aged 30 to 39 in good health. V is TRBV5-1 and J is TRBJ1-2, with D uncertain. The CDR3 nucleotides read TGCGCCAGCAGCTTGGACACTAACTATGGCTACACCTTC. Its translation: CASSLDTNYGYTF. Complete variable domain (other parts from reference TRBV5-1 and TRBJ1-2): KAGVTQTPRYLIKTRGQQVTLSCSPISGHRSVSWYQQTPGQGLQFLFEYFSETQRNKGNFPGRFSGRQFSNSRSEMNVSTLELGDSALYLCASSLDTNYGYTFGSGTRLTVV.